Listed below are T cell receptor beta chains from one sample, sequenced in a study of blood T cells in healthy people across ages. Using its own MiXCR run on the 5' RACE reads, TCRdb lists one record per CDR3 protein. The table records 800,000 to 950,000 distinct CDR3 sequences, roughly 28% of them present only once. These data also featured in a second study, about T cells of mothers and their children.

The specimen was blood. These receptors came from a woman in her forties in good health. The CDR3 runs from the conserved cysteine through the conserved F or W. The D gene is left open where the match is weak. Clone size is not always given. Where it is, it says once, few, many or a class for expanded clones.

TRBV4-1	TRBD2	few	TRBJ2-7	TGCGCCAGCAGCCAACCTCAAACTAGCGGGGGGCCAAGCTCCTACGAGCAGTACTTC	CASSQPQTSGGPSSYEQYF
TRBV7-6	.	.	TRBJ2-1	TGTGCCAGCAGCCCACCCCTTTCGGGGCTCGTACGGCAGTTCTTC	CASSPPLSGLVRQFF
TRBV4-3	TRBD2	many	TRBJ2-5	TGCGCCAGCCAACCGGGACTAGGGGCCTACGGAGAGACCCAGTACTTC	CASQPGLGAYGETQYF
TRBV29-1	.	many	TRBJ2-3	TGCAGCGTTGAACCGGACGGCACAGATACGCAGTATTTT	CSVEPDGTDTQYF
TRBV7-2	.	many	TRBJ2-3	TGTGCCAGCGGCAGAGCGAGGCAACCGGGAGATACGCAGTATTTT	CASGRARQPGDTQYF
TRBV7-9	TRBD1	.	TRBJ1-3	TGTGCCAGCAGCTTAGGGGACAGGAAATACTCTGGAAACACCATATATTTT	CASSLGDRKYSGNTIYF
TRBV25-1	TRBD2	many	TRBJ2-1	TGTGCCAGCAGTGGGCTAGCGGGGGGGATCTATAAGCAGTTCTTC	CASSGLAGGIYKQFF
TRBV3-1	TRBD2	.	TRBJ2-7	TGTGCCAGCAGCCAATTAGCGGGGGTAACCGGCGAGCAGTACTTC	CASSQLAGVTGEQYF
TRBV12-5	TRBD2	few	TRBJ2-1	TGTGCTAGTGGGGCCGCGTCTAGCGGGGGGGTATGGGATGAGCAGTTCTTC	CASGAASSGGVWDEQFF
TRBV9	TRBD1	few	TRBJ2-7	TGTGCCAGCAGCGGGACAGGGCCCCTCTACGAGCAGTACTTC	CASSGTGPLYEQYF
TRBV18	.	.	TRBJ1-1	TGTGCCAGCTCACCACAGAGAGACAACACTGAAGCTTTCTTT	CASSPQRDNTEAFF
TRBV5-1	.	.	TRBJ1-2	TGCGCCAGCAGCTTGGGGGGTCAGCTGGGCTATGGCTACACCTTC	CASSLGGQLGYGYTF
TRBV16	.	.	TRBJ1-5	TGTGCCAGCAGCCCCGCGCGGGGGAATCAGCCCCAGCATTTT	CASSPARGNQPQHF
TRBV12-3/TRBV12-4	.	.	TRBJ1-5	TGTGCCAGCAGTTTAGGGTGGGCAGAAGATCGGCCCCAGCATTTT	CASSLGWAEDRPQHF
TRBV9	.	few	TRBJ1-5	TGTGCCAGCAGCGTAGGGGGGGACAATAAGCCCCAGCATTTT	CASSVGGDNKPQHF
TRBV5-1	TRBD1	.	TRBJ1-6	TGCGCCAGCAGCTTGGAGGGACAGGGGGCGAATTCACCCCTCCACTTT	CASSLEGQGANSPLHF
TRBV6-2/TRBV6-3	.	.	TRBJ2-7	TGTGCCAGCAGTTACGACAGAAACAATGAGCAGTACTTC	CASSYDRNNEQYF
TRBV12-3/TRBV12-4	.	few	TRBJ1-6	TGTGCCAGCGTTAGGCAGGGCAATTCACCCCTCCACTTT	CASVRQGNSPLHF
TRBV29-1	.	.	TRBJ2-5	TGCAGCGTTGATGTAGGGGCTCGAGAGACCCAGTACTTC	CSVDVGARETQYF
TRBV12-3/TRBV12-4	.	many	TRBJ2-1	TGTGCCAGCAGTCCCCCAAGCCGCGATGAGCAGTTCTTC	CASSPPSRDEQFF
TRBV20-1	.	few	TRBJ1-5	TGCAGTGCTACCCGGGACGGAGGTAATCAGCCCCAGCATTTT	CSATRDGGNQPQHF
TRBV27	.	few	TRBJ2-1	TGTGCCAGCAGTTCCACAGCCTTCTCCTACAATGAGCAGTTCTTC	CASSSTAFSYNEQFF
TRBV4-2	.	.	TRBJ2-2	TGTGCCAGCAGCCCCGCTCTAGTTGACAACACCGGGGAGCTGTTTTTT	CASSPALVDNTGELFF
TRBV5-1	.	.	TRBJ2-1	TGCGCCAGCGAACCCGGGACAAGTTACAATGAGCAGTTCTTC	CASEPGTSYNEQFF
TRBV5-1	.	once	TRBJ2-5	TGCGCCAGCAGCTTTTATCCCCCTCAAGAGACCCAGTACTTC	CASSFYPPQETQYF
TRBV5-1	TRBD1	.	TRBJ2-1	TGCGCCAGCAGCTTCAGGACAGGTGTGGATGAGCAGTTCTTC	CASSFRTGVDEQFF